The 24 T cell receptor beta chains below all came from one sample that was sequenced in a study of T cells in tumors after PD-1 blockade (dated by TCRdb to between 2018 and 2020). The library was built by means of the immunoSEQ multiplex PCR assay. TCRdb retrieved this table from immuneACCESS and kept in-frame rearrangements only. Not all clones are present; in checked studies, unresolved V genes account for under half, and no reason is known for the remainder. The sample contains 54,000 or so clones, about four fifths of them found a single time. The ten largest account for 13% of the sample. The time point label on this specimen signifies: before anti-PD-1 therapy. Sequencing used PBMCs, obtained before anti-PD-1 treatment. These receptors came from a human donor with basal cell carcinoma.

The rearrangement uses TRBV18 and TRBJ1-1; unclear D gene. The CDR3 covers 13 residues. Trimming stripped 6 bases from V and 1 base from J, with 9 bases between. The germline CDR1 and CDR2 sequences are KGHSH and LQKENI. The CDR3 is CASSSGENTEAFF. The CDR3 DNA reads as TGTGCCAGCTCGTCAGGCGAGAACACTGAAGCTTTCTTT.

The V and J genes are TRBV4-1 and TRBJ2-7; 10 nucleotides align to TRBD2. V gave up 2 bases and J gave up 2 bases; unmatched junction bases: 3. The V gene's germline CDR1 is MGHRA and CDR2 YSYEKL. This CDR3 is 15 amino acids long. This CDR3 is CASSQLAGGTYEQYF. For the CDR3, the DNA is TGCGCCAGCAGCCAATTAGCGGGGGGCACCTACGAGCAGTACTTC.

V is TRBV6-2 or TRBV6-3 and J is TRBJ1-1, with unresolved D. Germline values: CDR1 MNHEY, CDR2 SVGEGT. V gave up 4 bases and J gave up 5 bases, with 11 bases separating them. This CDR3 is built from 13 residues. The CDR3 sequence is CASSLSLKTEAFF. CDR3 bases: TGTGCCAGCAGTTTAAGCCTCAAGACTGAAGCTTTCTTT.

The chain combines TRBV19 with TRBJ2-2; TRBD2 agrees at 10 bases. J lost 10 bases, V lost 3 bases, and 8 bases had no gene match. Germline values: CDR1 LNHDA, CDR2 SQIVND (reference sequence). The CDR3 sequence is 15 residues long. The CDR3 region is CASSIRSGGLVELFF. In DNA, the CDR3 is TGTGCCAGTAGTATTCGTAGCGGGGGGTTAGTGGAGCTGTTTTTT.

The J gene is TRBJ2-3, the V gene TRBV6-5, with 7 bases matching TRBD1. V was pared by 7 bases and J by 4 bases, with 8 bases of the junction left unmatched. Germline CDR1 MNHEY, CDR2 SVGAGI. The CDR3 extends over 14 amino acids. CDR3 in DNA: TGTGCCAGCAACACAAGACAGGGCCCAGATACGCAGTATTTT. Translation gives CASNTRQGPDTQYF.

The chain is built from TRBV30 and TRBJ1-3, with no clear D. CDR3 size: 13 residues. V was pared by 0 bases and J by 7 bases, with 10 bases between. In germline, CDR1 is GTSNPN, CDR2 SVGIG (reference sequence). This CDR3 reads CAWSVPGENTIYF. CDR3 sequence (DNA): TGTGCCTGGAGTGTGCCCGGGGAGAACACCATATATTTT. The entire variable domain, with the rest obtained from reference TRBV30 and TRBJ1-3, is as follows: SQTIHQWPATLVQPVGSPLSLECTVEGTSNPNLYWYRQAAGRGLQLLFYSVGIGQISSEVPQNLSASRPQDRQFILSSKKLLLSDSGFYLCAWSVPGENTIYFGEGSWLTVV.

The chain links TRBV5-4 to TRBJ2-5, with a possible D match to TRBD2 (5 bases). The CDR3 length is 14 residues. Germline V CDR1 and CDR2: SGHNT, YYREEE (reference sequence). V was pared by 0 bases and J by 2 bases, with 8 bases between. CDR3 residues: CASSLAGKQETQYF. CDR3 nucleotide sequence: TGTGCCAGCAGCTTGGCGGGGAAACAAGAGACCCAGTACTTC.

The chain recombines TRBV6-1 with TRBJ2-3; 15 nucleotides line up with TRBD2. V trimming: 2 bases; J trimming: 0 bases; junction bases outside the gene matches: 3. The CDR3 totals 18 residues. Germline values: CDR1 MNHNS, CDR2 SASEGT. The CDR3 sequence is CASSEPGLAGGSTDTQYF. In DNA form, the CDR3 reads TGTGCCAGCAGTGAACCCGGACTAGCGGGGGGGAGCACAGATACGCAGTATTTT.

This clone has a handful of counts. This chain uses TRBV12-5 with TRBJ2-2; D uncertain. Germline assignment: CDR1 LGHNT and CDR2 FRNRAP. This CDR3 is 14 amino acids long. Trimming cost V 3 bases and J 1 base, with 6 bases left between them. For the CDR3, the DNA is TGTGCTAGTGGTTTCCTCAGGAACACCGGGGAGCTGTTTTTT. Its translation: CASGFLRNTGELFF.

The V gene is TRBV3-1 (or the pseudogene TRBV3-2), the J gene TRBJ1-2; no reliable D call. V was cut by 4 bases and J by 3 bases, with 9 bases left in between. This CDR3 is 13 amino acids long. The V gene's germline CDR1 is LGHDT and CDR2 YNNKEL (reference sequence). CDR3 in amino acids: CASSPLADYGYTF. CDR3 in DNA: TGTGCCAGCAGCCCCTTGGCCGACTATGGCTACACCTTC.

The rearrangement uses TRBV3-1 (or the pseudogene TRBV3-2) and TRBJ2-3; D unclear. V was pared by 2 bases and J by 5 bases, with 11 bases between. This CDR3 is 14 amino acids long. The V gene's germline CDR1 is LGHDT and CDR2 YNNKEL (reference sequence). The CDR3 here is CASSQLISGDTQYF. The CDR3 DNA reads TGTGCCAGCAGCCAATTAATCTCGGGAGATACGCAGTATTTT.

The chain joins TRBV4-1 to TRBJ2-4; the D gene is possibly TRBD2 (5 bases). The CDR3 has 18 residues. Trimming pared 2 bases from V and 6 bases from J, leaving 23 bases between. Germline V gene data show CDR1 as MGHRA and CDR2 as YSYEKL. The CDR3 DNA sequence: TGCGCCAGCAGCCAAAAGGACGGCCCCGGTCGGGCGGGAAACATTCAGTACTTC. This gives the protein CASSQKDGPGRAGNIQYF.

This rearrangement joins TRBV6-1 to TRBJ1-4; no reliable D call. V lost 6 bases, J lost 2 bases, and 10 bases lay in between. CDR1 is MNHNS, CDR2 SASEGT, per germline. This CDR3 has 14 residues. CDR3 residues: CASSPSWTNEKLFF. In DNA form, the CDR3 reads TGTGCCAGCAGCCCCTCTTGGACTAATGAAAAACTGTTTTTT.

The sample holds many counts of this clone. The chain joins TRBV15 to TRBJ1-3; 9 bases map to TRBD1. This CDR3 has 17 amino acids. Looked up from germline, CDR1 is LNHNV and CDR2 is YYDKDF (reference sequence). V was pared by 3 bases and J by 1 base, with 7 bases of the junction left unmatched. The CDR3 region is CATSSPGQGLSGNTIYF. CDR3 nucleotide sequence: TGTGCCACCAGCAGCCCCGGACAGGGGTTATCTGGAAACACCATATATTTT.

The chain recombines TRBV30 with TRBJ1-6; D gene uncertain. CDR1 is GTSNPN, CDR2 SVGIG, per germline (reference sequence). The CDR3 loop spans 14 amino acids. Trimming left V 1 base short and J 6 bases short, with 10 bases between. Here the CDR3 reads CAWSGVILNSPLHF. The DNA of the CDR3 is TGTGCCTGGAGTGGGGTGATACTTAATTCACCCCTCCACTTT.

V and J are TRBV4-1 and TRBJ1-1; 8 nucleotides agree with TRBD1. From germline, CDR1 is MGHRA and CDR2 YSYEKL. With 0 bases clipped from V and 3 bases from J, the junction kept 12 bases outside the gene matches. The CDR3 runs to 18 residues. The CDR3 nucleotides read TGCGCCAGCAGCCAAGAGGGGGGTGCAGGACAGGGTTACACTGAAGCTTTCTTT. Encoded protein: CASSQEGGAGQGYTEAFF.

The rearrangement joins TRBV7-9 to TRBJ1-1; 9 nucleotides agree with TRBD1. Germline V gene data show CDR1 as SEHNR and CDR2 as FQNEAQ (reference sequence). V lost 8 bases and J lost 0; bases outside the gene matches: 7. The CDR3 is 15 residues long. CDR3 sequence reads: CASGRTGVVNTEAFF. The CDR3 coding sequence is TGTGCCAGCGGAAGGACAGGGGTGGTGAACACTGAAGCTTTCTTT. The complete variable domain, with remaining parts taken from reference TRBV7-9 and TRBJ1-1, reads DTGVSQNPRHKITKRGQNVTFRCDPISEHNRLYWYRQTLGQGPEFLTYFQNEAQLEKSRLLSDRFSAERPKGSFSTLEIQRTEQGDSAMYLCASGRTGVVNTEAFFGQGTRLTVV.

V usage is TRBV6-5 and J usage is TRBJ2-1; TRBD2 matches 9 bases. The V gene end was trimmed by 10 bases and the J gene end by 7 bases; junction bases not matched to a gene: 11. The V gene's germline CDR1 is MNHEY and CDR2 SVGAGI. The CDR3 sequence is 14 residues long. As DNA, the CDR3 is TGTGCCACCGACGCGGGGGGGCGGCAAAATGAGCAGTTCTTC. Encoded protein: CATDAGGRQNEQFF.

V and J are TRBV7-6 and TRBJ1-1; D is unresolved. Germline V lookup: CDR1 SGHVS, CDR2 FNYEAQ. The V end lost 4 bases, the J end lost 7 bases, and 19 bases lay between the germline ends. This CDR3 region has 15 residues. The CDR3 DNA reads as TGTGCCAGCAGCTCCAGTCCGGCCGAACGGGGTGAAGCTTTCTTT. Protein: CASSSSPAERGEAFF.

The rearrangement links TRBV12-5 to TRBJ2-5, with 7 bases that match TRBD1. CDR3 length equals 16 residues. From germline, CDR1 is LGHNT and CDR2 FRNRAP. Unmatched junction bases numbered 13, after V lost 4 bases and J lost 5 bases. The DNA of the CDR3 is TGTGCTAGTGGTTCGCCGCCCACAGGGGTTCGGGAGACCCAGTACTTC. Protein: CASGSPPTGVRETQYF.

The rearrangement links TRBV7-9 to TRBJ2-3; D unclear. The CDR3 spans 12 residues. Germline lookup yields CDR1 SEHNR and CDR2 FQNEAQ (reference sequence). Trimming took off 5 bases at V and 3 bases at J, with 6 bases between the two ends. Written as DNA, the CDR3 is TGTGCCAGCAGCGCATATACAGATACGCAGTATTTT. Its protein product is CASSAYTDTQYF.

This chain uses TRBV5-1 with TRBJ2-3; 8 bases map to TRBD2. From germline, CDR1 is SGHRS and CDR2 YFSETQ. The CDR3 contains 16 residues. V lost 0 bases, J lost 2 bases, and 5 bases stayed unmatched. The CDR3 DNA sequence: TGCGCCAGCAGCTTGGGATTGCGGGGGGCCACAGATACGCAGTATTTT. It translates to CASSLGLRGATDTQYF.

By sample fraction, this clone is medium-sized. The V and J genes are TRBV13 and TRBJ2-1; D might be TRBD1 (5 bases). V was shortened by 4 bases and J by 7 bases, with 11 bases between the two germline ends. The CDR3 length is 13 residues. Per the germline V gene, CDR1 is PRHDT and CDR2 is FYEKMQ (reference sequence). CDR3 region: CASSSQGWNEQFF. DNA for the CDR3: TGTGCCAGCAGCTCCCAGGGTTGGAATGAGCAGTTCTTC.

The sample holds one count of this clone. The chain carries TRBV6-1 and TRBJ1-2; D is undetermined. Germline V lookup: CDR1 MNHNS, CDR2 SASEGT. V lost 2 bases and J lost 4, with 8 bases in between. The CDR3 spans 13 residues. The CDR3 sequence is CASSEWVLYGYTF. CDR3 coding DNA: TGTGCCAGCAGTGAATGGGTTCTCTATGGCTACACCTTC.